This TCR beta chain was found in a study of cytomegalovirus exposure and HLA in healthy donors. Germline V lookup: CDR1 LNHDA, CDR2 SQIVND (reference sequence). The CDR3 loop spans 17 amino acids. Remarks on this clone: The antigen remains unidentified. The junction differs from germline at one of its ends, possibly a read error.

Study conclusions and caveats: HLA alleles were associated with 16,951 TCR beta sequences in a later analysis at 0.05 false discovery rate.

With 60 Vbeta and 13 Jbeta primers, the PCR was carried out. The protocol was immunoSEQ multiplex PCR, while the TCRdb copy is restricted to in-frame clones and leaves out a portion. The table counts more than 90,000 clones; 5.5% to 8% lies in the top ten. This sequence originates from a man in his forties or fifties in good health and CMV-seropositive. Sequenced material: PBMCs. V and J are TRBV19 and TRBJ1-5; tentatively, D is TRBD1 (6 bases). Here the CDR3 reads CASSRGLGGASNQPQHF. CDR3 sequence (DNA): TGTGCGAGTAGTAGGGGATTGGGGGGGGCAAGCAATCAGCCCCAGCATTTT. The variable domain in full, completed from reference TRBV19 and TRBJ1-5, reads DGGITQSPKYLFRKEGQNVTLSCEQNLNHDAMYWYRQDPGQGLRLIYYSQIVNDFQKGDIAEGYSVSREKKESFPLTVTSAQKNPTAFYLCASSRGLGGASNQPQHFGDGTRLSIL.